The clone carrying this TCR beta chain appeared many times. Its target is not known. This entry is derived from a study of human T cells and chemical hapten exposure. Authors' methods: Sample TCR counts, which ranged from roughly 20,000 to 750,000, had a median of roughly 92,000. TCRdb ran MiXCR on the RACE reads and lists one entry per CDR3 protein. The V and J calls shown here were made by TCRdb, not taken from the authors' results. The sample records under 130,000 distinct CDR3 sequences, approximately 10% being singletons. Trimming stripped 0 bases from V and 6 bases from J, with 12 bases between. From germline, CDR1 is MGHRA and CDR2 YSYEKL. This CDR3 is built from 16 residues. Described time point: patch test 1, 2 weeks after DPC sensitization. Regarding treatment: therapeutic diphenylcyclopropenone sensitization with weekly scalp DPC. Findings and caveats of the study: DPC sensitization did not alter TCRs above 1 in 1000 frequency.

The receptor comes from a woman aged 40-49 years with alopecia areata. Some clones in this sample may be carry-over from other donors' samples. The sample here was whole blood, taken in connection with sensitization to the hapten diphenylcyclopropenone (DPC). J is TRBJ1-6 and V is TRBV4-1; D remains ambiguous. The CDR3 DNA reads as TGCGCCAGCAGCCAAGATGGGCAGTCAGCTAATTCACCCCTCCACTTT. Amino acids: CASSQDGQSANSPLHF.